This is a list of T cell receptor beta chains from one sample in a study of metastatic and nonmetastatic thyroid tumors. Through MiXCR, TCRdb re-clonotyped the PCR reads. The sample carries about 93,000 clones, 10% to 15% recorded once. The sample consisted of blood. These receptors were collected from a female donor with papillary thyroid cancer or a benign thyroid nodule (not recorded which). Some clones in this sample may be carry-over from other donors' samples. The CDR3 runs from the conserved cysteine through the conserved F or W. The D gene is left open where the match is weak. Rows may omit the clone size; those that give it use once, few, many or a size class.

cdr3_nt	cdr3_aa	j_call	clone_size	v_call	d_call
TGTGCCATGCAATACCGGCCACAGAGGCGCGAGCAGTACTTC	CAMQYRPQRREQYF	TRBJ2-7	few	TRBV6-4	-
TGCAGTCCCGGACTAGCGGGAGATCATGAGCAGTTCTTC	CSPGLAGDHEQFF	TRBJ2-1	many	TRBV20-1	TRBD2
TGTGCCAGCAGTGCCTCGCTGAACCACGAGCAGTACTTC	CASSASLNHEQYF	TRBJ2-7	many	TRBV2	-
TGTGCCAGCTCACTTCAAGGACTAGCGGGAGCTGGAGCCAACGTCCTGACTTTC	CASSLQGLAGAGANVLTF	TRBJ2-6	many	TRBV18	TRBD2
TGCAGTGCTCCTGTCGGCAACACCATATATTTT	CSAPVGNTIYF	TRBJ1-3	many	TRBV20-1	-
TGTGCCACCAGTGATTCCGCCGGGACAGGGGATGTCACCGGGGAGCTGTTTTTT	CATSDSAGTGDVTGELFF	TRBJ2-2	many	TRBV24-1	TRBD1
TGTGCCAGCAGTCCCGGGACTAGCGGGAGAATAGTTTACGAGCAGTACTTC	CASSPGTSGRIVYEQYF	TRBJ2-7	many	TRBV12-3/TRBV12-4	TRBD2
TGTGCCAGCAGCCTAACTATGGGGTCATACAATGAGCAGTTCTTC	CASSLTMGSYNEQFF	TRBJ2-1	many	TRBV6-1	-
TGCGCCAGCAGCTTCTCTTCCGCCGCGGAGACCCAGTACTTC	CASSFSSAAETQYF	TRBJ2-5	few	TRBV5-1	-
TGTGCCAGCAGCTTAGGGCAGGGCAACACCTTC	CASSLGQGNTF	TRBJ1-2	many	TRBV7-9	-
TGTGCCAGTACTGCAGGGTCCCTCAATGAGCAGTTCTTC	CASTAGSLNEQFF	TRBJ2-1	many	TRBV28	-
TGTGCCATTAGCCTACTAGCGGGAGTGGGTAATGAGCAGTTCTTC	CAISLLAGVGNEQFF	TRBJ2-1	-	TRBV10-3	TRBD2
TGTGCCAGCAGTCGGGACCGGGCAGCCCAGAACTACGAGCAGTACTTC	CASSRDRAAQNYEQYF	TRBJ2-7	many	TRBV2	-
TGTGCCAGCAGCCGGGCGGGCCTTTACACCGGGGAGCTGTTTTTT	CASSRAGLYTGELFF	TRBJ2-2	many	TRBV6-2/TRBV6-3	-
TGCAGTGCTAGCCCTCTTGACAGGAATTTAAATCAGCCCCAGCATTTT	CSASPLDRNLNQPQHF	TRBJ1-5	many	TRBV20-1	-
TGTGCCAGCAGTGCCGCGGCGGGGAACACTGAAGCTTTCTTT	CASSAAAGNTEAFF	TRBJ1-1	many	TRBV6-4	-
TGTGCCAGCAGCCAAGGGGACAGGGTAACCTACGATCATTACTTC	CASSQGDRVTYDHYF	TRBJ2-7	-	TRBV14	TRBD1
TGTGCCAGCAGCCCGAGTGGGTTTGGGAAAGAGACCCAGTACTTC	CASSPSGFGKETQYF	TRBJ2-5	many	TRBV11-2	-
TGTGCCAGCAGTGGAAAGGGTATCACTGAAGCTTTCTTT	CASSGKGITEAFF	TRBJ1-1	many	TRBV6-2/TRBV6-3	-
TGTGCCAGCAGTCCCGAGTTCGTTCAGAGAACCAGCAATGAAAAACTGTTTTTT	CASSPEFVQRTSNEKLFF	TRBJ1-4	many	TRBV28	-
TGTGCCAGCAGCTTGAAGTTAGGTGGACAGCCCCAGCATTTT	CASSLKLGGQPQHF	TRBJ1-5	many	TRBV28	-
TGCAGTGCTCCTCGGACTAGCGGATTGCAGTTCTTC	CSAPRTSGLQFF	TRBJ2-1	many	TRBV20-1	TRBD2
TGTGCCAGCAGCGGACTGACTAGCGGTCACAATGAGCAGTTCTTC	CASSGLTSGHNEQFF	TRBJ2-1	many	TRBV9	TRBD2
TGCGCCAGCAGATCCGCCCGGGGCACTAATGAAAAACTGTTTTTT	CASRSARGTNEKLFF	TRBJ1-4	many	TRBV5-1	-
TGCGCCAGCAGCCAGGAAAGCGGTAATCCTTACAATGAGCAGTTCTTC	CASSQESGNPYNEQFF	TRBJ2-1	many	TRBV4-1	-
TGTGCCACCAGTGATTTAACCGGGCTGGACACCGGGGAGCTGTTTTTT	CATSDLTGLDTGELFF	TRBJ2-2	many	TRBV24-1	-
TGTGCCAGCACAGTGTCTACTTACAATGAGCAGTTCTTC	CASTVSTYNEQFF	TRBJ2-1	once	TRBV2	-
TGTGCCAGCAGCCTTAACAGGGGGCTGAGTGAAAAACAGTTTTTT	CASSLNRGLSEKQFF	TRBJ1-4	many	TRBV2	TRBD1
TGTGCCAGCAGCTTGGGTGGGGGCGGAAGCTCCTACAATGAGCAGTTCTTC	CASSLGGGGSSYNEQFF	TRBJ2-1	many	TRBV5-5	-
TGTGCCAGCAGCTTCATAGAGGACAACCTCTACGAGCAGTACTTC	CASSFIEDNLYEQYF	TRBJ2-7	-	TRBV5-5	-
TGTGCCTGGAGTGCGAGCGGGAGTGGGGATGAGCAGTTCTTC	CAWSASGSGDEQFF	TRBJ2-1	-	TRBV30	TRBD2
TGTGCCAGCAGTTTAATGCAGGGGGCGCGTAATTCACCCCTCCACTTT	CASSLMQGARNSPLHF	TRBJ1-6	few	TRBV28	TRBD1
TGTGCCAGCATCTTAGGTTACAGACCATACAATGAGCAGTTCTTC	CASILGYRPYNEQFF	TRBJ2-1	-	TRBV11-2	-
TGTGCCAGTATTATATCTAGCTGGGGCTCCTACGAGCAGTACTTC	CASIISSWGSYEQYF	TRBJ2-7	few	TRBV19	-
TGTGCCAGCACCCGGACGGGGCGGAGCTCCTACGAGCAGTACTTC	CASTRTGRSSYEQYF	TRBJ2-7	many	TRBV3-1	-
TGCGCCAGCAGCCGACTAGCGGGAAGCTCCTACGAGCAGTACTTC	CASSRLAGSSYEQYF	TRBJ2-7	many	TRBV4-1	TRBD2
TGTGCCAGCAGCTTGGATGGAGTCCCTGTCACTGAAGCTTTCTTT	CASSLDGVPVTEAFF	TRBJ1-1	many	TRBV5-5	-
TGCGCCAGCAGCCAAGGCGGGACAGGGACTAACGAGCAGTACTTC	CASSQGGTGTNEQYF	TRBJ2-7	many	TRBV4-3	TRBD1